This T cell receptor (beta chain) was sequenced for a study of early T cells in non-severe SARS-CoV-2 infection. TCRdb fed the 5' RACE reads into MiXCR, producing one record per CDR3 protein. Among about 44,000 distinct CDR3 sequences listed, less than 30% were seen once. CDR1 LGHNA and CDR2 YNFKEQ come from the germline V gene. There are 16 residues in the CDR3. Trimming shortened V by 0 bases and J by 1 base, and 12 bases separated the two germline ends. The sequence derives from an adult who was a healthcare worker with PCR-confirmed SARS-CoV-2 infection or an uninfected control (not recorded which). Sample: whole blood, taken at baseline. V is TRBV4-2 and J is TRBJ1-1; maybe TRBD1 (6 bases). The DNA for the CDR3 is TGTGCCAGCAGCCAAGATGCCAGGGGATCGAACACTGAAGCTTTCTTT. Amino acid sequence: CASSQDARGSNTEAFF.